The 30 T cell receptor beta chains presented below share a single source sample, sequenced in a study of shared clonotypes between healthy human individuals. The protocol was immunoSEQ multiplex PCR, while the TCRdb copy is restricted to in-frame clones and leaves out a portion. The sample has around 510,000 clones, 95% to 96% seen once. Input material: naive CD4+ T cells sorted from blood. Subset specified: CD45RA+ positively selected. The receptors stem from a woman in her 30s in good health.

This chain connects TRBV29-1 to TRBJ2-1; 8 positions match TRBD2. The CDR3 sequence is 16 residues long. V gave up 6 bases and J gave up 5 bases; unmatched junction bases: 15. Germline-derived CDR1 and CDR2 are SQVTM and ANQGSEA. CDR3 residues: CSVSRLAPQPHNEQFF. The CDR3 DNA reads TGCAGCGTCTCCAGACTAGCGCCGCAGCCCCACAATGAGCAGTTCTTC.

The chain links TRBV4-1 to TRBJ2-1; 9 bases are a match to TRBD2. The trim removed 3 bases at V and 3 bases at J, leaving 6 bases unmatched. Looked up from germline, CDR1 is MGHRA and CDR2 is YSYEKL. The CDR3 contains 16 residues. The CDR3, as DNA: TGCGCCAGCAGCCATCGCGGACTAGCGTACTACAATGAGCAGTTCTTC. It translates to CASSHRGLAYYNEQFF.

The V gene is TRBV9, the J gene TRBJ2-2; D gene uncertain. The CDR3 is 12 amino acids. The V gene lost 4 bases and the J gene lost 4 bases, with 5 bases spanning the gap. CDR1 is SGDLS, CDR2 YYNGEE, per germline. The CDR3 coding sequence is TGTGCCAGCAGCTCTACCACCGGGGAGCTGTTTTTT. It is translated as CASSSTTGELFF.

The rearrangement joins TRBV11-2 to TRBJ1-5; D remains unclear. Trimming removed 5 bases at V and 3 bases at J, with 11 bases between. Germline CDR1 and CDR2: SGHAT and FQNNGV. The CDR3 runs to 14 residues. CDR3 DNA: TGTGCCAGCAGCCCCGACGGTCTCAATCAGCCCCAGCATTTT. Translation: CASSPDGLNQPQHF. The variable domain in full, with the rest retrieved from reference TRBV11-2 and TRBJ1-5, is EAGVAQSPRYKIIEKRQSVAFWCNPISGHATLYWYQQILGQGPKLLIQFQNNGVVDDSQLPKDRFSAERLKGVDSTLKIQPAKLEDSAVYLCASSPDGLNQPQHFGDGTRLSIL.

The chain recombines TRBV15 with TRBJ2-1; D may be TRBD2 (5 bases). Trimming took off 1 base at V and 6 bases at J, with 13 bases between the two ends. The CDR3 has 15 residues. Germline V gene lookup returns CDR1 LNHNV and CDR2 YYDKDF (reference sequence). The CDR3 bases are TGTGCCACCAGCAGAGCCCCTGCGGGTCGCAATGAGCAGTTCTTC. This encodes CATSRAPAGRNEQFF. Looking up the rest from reference TRBV15 and TRBJ2-1 gives the full variable domain: DAMVIQNPRYQVTQFGKPVTLSCSQTLNHNVMYWYQQKSSQAPKLLFHYYDKDFNNEADTPDNFQSRRPNTSFCFLDIRSPGLGDTAMYLCATSRAPAGRNEQFFGPGTRLTVL.

Here the CDR3 reads CASSQLRGFSYEQYF. The CDR3, as DNA: TGCGCCAGCAGCCAATTACGGGGATTCTCCTACGAGCAGTACTTC. This chain uses TRBV4-1 with TRBJ2-7, with D tentatively TRBD2 (5 bases). V was shortened by 2 bases and J by 0 bases, with 11 bases between the two germline ends. CDR3 length: 15 residues. Looked up from germline, CDR1 is MGHRA and CDR2 is YSYEKL.

The V call is TRBV7-2, the J call TRBJ2-7; D may be TRBD1 or TRBD2 (6 bases each). The CDR3 runs to 15 residues. V was shortened by 5 bases and J by 3 bases, with 17 bases between the two germline ends. Germline V lookup: CDR1 SGHTA, CDR2 FQGNSA. CDR3 in amino acids: CASSPVGGHLYEQYF. The CDR3 DNA follows: TGTGCCAGCAGCCCAGTGGGGGGACACCTCTACGAGCAGTACTTC.

V usage is TRBV18 and J usage is TRBJ2-2, with 9 bases matching TRBD1. Germline V CDR1 and CDR2: KGHSH, LQKENI. This CDR3 spans 15 amino acids. V was clipped by 2 bases and J by 4 bases; unmatched bases: 2. The CDR3 protein is CASSPGQGSTGELFF. The CDR3, as DNA: TGTGCCAGCTCACCAGGACAGGGGTCCACCGGGGAGCTGTTTTTT. Combining the CDR3 with reference TRBV18 and TRBJ2-2 gives the whole variable domain NAGVMQNPRHLVRRRGQEARLRCSPMKGHSHVYWYRQLPEEGLKFMVYLQKENIIDESGMPKERFSAEFPKEGPSILRIQQVVRGDSAAYFCASSPGQGSTGELFFGEGSRLTVL.

Only one count was recorded for this clone. The chain uses TRBV5-1 and TRBJ1-1; no clear D gene. CDR3 length: 14 residues. Trimming removed 1 base from V and 7 bases from J, with 14 bases in between. Germline V gene lookup returns CDR1 SGHRS and CDR2 YFSETQ. In DNA, the CDR3 is TGCGCCAGCAGCTTGACCGCAGGAACCAATGAAGCTTTCTTT. Its translation: CASSLTAGTNEAFF. Supplemented by reference TRBV5-1 and TRBJ1-1, the full variable domain reads KAGVTQTPRYLIKTRGQQVTLSCSPISGHRSVSWYQQTPGQGLQFLFEYFSETQRNKGNFPGRFSGRQFSNSRSEMNVSTLELGDSALYLCASSLTAGTNEAFFGQGTRLTVV.

The V and J genes are TRBV9 and TRBJ2-1; TRBD2 matches 9 bases. V dropped 3 bases and J dropped 4; count of bases not matched to a gene: 5. This CDR3 is built from 15 residues. CDR1 and CDR2 (germline): SGDLS, YYNGEE. The CDR3 DNA sequence: TGTGCCAGCAGCGAGACTAGCGGCACTTACAATGAGCAGTTCTTC. Its translation is CASSETSGTYNEQFF.

The V gene is TRBV27, the J gene TRBJ2-1; no reliable D call. The CDR3 runs to 14 residues. Germline V gene sequence: CDR1 MNHEY, CDR2 SMNVEV (reference sequence). V shed 8 bases and J shed 2 bases, with 13 bases lying between them. The CDR3 coding sequence is TGTGCCAGCGTTAGAAGCCTACCCTACAATGAGCAGTTCTTC. It translates to CASVRSLPYNEQFF.

The J gene is TRBJ2-2, the V gene TRBV5-5; 9 bases map to TRBD1. Germline-derived CDR1 and CDR2 are SGHKS and YYEKEE (reference sequence). The CDR3 is 16 residues long. V trimming: 0 bases; J trimming: 6 bases; junction bases outside the gene matches: 6. The CDR3 nucleotides are TGTGCCAGCAGCTTGGTAGGACAGGGGAAAGCCGGGGAGCTGTTTTTT. Protein product: CASSLVGQGKAGELFF.

V and J are TRBV28 and TRBJ1-4; D may be TRBD1 (6 bases). Germline values: CDR1 MDHEN, CDR2 SYDVKM. The CDR3 is 12 residues long. The ends were cut back, 7 bases at V and 7 bases at J, with 10 bases in the middle. The CDR3 is CASTAGAEKLFF. The CDR3, as DNA: TGTGCCAGCACAGCGGGGGCTGAAAAACTGTTTTTT.

The genes are TRBV7-8 and TRBJ2-7, with D maybe TRBD2 (5 bases). This CDR3 comprises 14 residues. Looked up from germline, CDR1 is SGHVS and CDR2 is FQNEAQ. V gave up 8 bases and J gave up 2 bases, with 16 bases separating them. CDR3 in amino acids: CASQGGLPPYEQYF. CDR3 DNA sequence: TGTGCCAGCCAAGGCGGGCTCCCCCCCTACGAGCAGTACTTC. Variable domain in full (rest from reference TRBV7-8 and TRBJ2-7): GAGVSQSPRYKVAKRGQDVALRCDPISGHVSLFWYQQALGQGPEFLTYFQNEAQLDKSGLPSDRFFAERPEGSVSTLKIQRTQQEDSAVYLCASQGGLPPYEQYFGPGTRLTVT.

This clone was found once. The chain is built from TRBV27 and TRBJ2-5; possible D gene TRBD1, 6 bases. The DNA matches TRBJ2-7 better at its end, which makes the J call doubtful. CDR1 is MNHEY and CDR2 is SMNVEV in the germline V gene (reference sequence). This CDR3 region has 16 residues. In DNA, the CDR3 is TGTGCCAGCAGTCCCTTCGCGCGGACAGAAACTTACGAGCAGTACTTC. It translates to CASSPFARTETYEQYF.

The chain uses TRBV29-1 and TRBJ1-1; D not certain. The CDR3 loop spans 15 amino acids. Germline V gives CDR1 SQVTM, CDR2 ANQGSEA. V was cut by 5 bases and J by 6 bases, with 22 bases left in between. CDR3 in amino acids: CSVPRENILLAEAFF. CDR3 nucleotide sequence: TGCAGCGTTCCTCGCGAAAATATTCTGTTAGCTGAAGCTTTCTTT.

The chain combines TRBV7-9 with TRBJ2-7; TRBD2 agrees at 8 bases. CDR1 is SEHNR, CDR2 FQNEAQ, per germline (reference sequence). This CDR3 has 18 residues. Losses at the gene ends were 2 bases for V and 4 bases for J; bases not matched to a gene: 16. The DNA of the CDR3 is TGTGCCAGCAGCTTATCGCTCCTACGGTCGGGAGGGAGGTACGAGCAGTACTTC. This sequence encodes CASSLSLLRSGGRYEQYF.

This sequence joins TRBV10-1 and TRBJ2-2, with a possible D match to TRBD2 (6 bases). This CDR3 is 15 amino acids long. V lost 3 bases to trimming and J lost 4 bases, with 12 bases between them. Per the germline V gene, CDR1 is WNHNN and CDR2 is SYGVQD (reference sequence). This CDR3 is CASSDPGRGTGELFF. CDR3 DNA: TGCGCCAGCAGTGATCCCGGGAGAGGCACCGGGGAGCTGTTTTTT.

This clone was observed once. The chain couples TRBV28 to TRBJ2-5; D unresolved. In germline, CDR1 is MDHEN, CDR2 SYDVKM. The germline V and J ends were trimmed by 6 bases and 4 bases, with 12 bases remaining between them. This CDR3 region has 13 residues. CDR3: CASRLGSGETQYF. CDR3 DNA sequence: TGTGCCAGCAGATTGGGGTCGGGAGAGACCCAGTACTTC.

V is TRBV19 and J is TRBJ2-2, with D perhaps TRBD1 (5 bases). V lost 7 bases to trimming and J lost 0 bases, with 9 bases between them. Germline loops: CDR1 LNHDA, CDR2 SQIVND (reference sequence). The CDR3 totals 14 residues. The CDR3 loop is CASTRQSNTGELFF. The CDR3 DNA follows: TGTGCCAGTACCCGACAGTCGAACACCGGGGAGCTGTTTTTT.

About this clone: The sample holds other DNA sequences that translate to the same CDR3. CDR3 region: CASSLASGSYNEQFF. CDR3 DNA sequence: TGCGCCAGCAGCTTGGCCAGCGGGTCCTACAATGAGCAGTTCTTC. This chain connects TRBV5-1 to TRBJ2-1, with a weak D call TRBD2 (6 bases). The CDR3 runs to 15 residues. Trimming left V 0 bases short and J 1 base short, with 8 bases between. The germline CDR1 and CDR2 sequences are SGHRS and YFSETQ.

The rearrangement joins TRBV5-6 to TRBJ2-1, with D perhaps matching TRBD1 or TRBD2 (6 bases each). The length of the CDR3 is 14 residues. Looked up from germline, CDR1 is SGHDT and CDR2 is YYEEEE. The V end lost 4 bases, the J end lost 10 bases, and 18 bases lay between the germline ends. The CDR3 nucleotides read TGTGCCAGCAGCCCTGCCGGTGGGGGGCTCGAGCAGTTCTTC. The encoded protein is CASSPAGGGLEQFF.

CDR3 amino acids: CASSPAGGNTEAFF. CDR3 nucleotide sequence: TGTGCCAGCAGCCCCGCCGGGGGGAACACTGAAGCTTTCTTT. J is TRBJ1-1 and V is TRBV7-3, with a weak D call TRBD1 (5 bases). The CDR3 length is 14 residues. V was cut by 5 bases and J by 1 base, with 11 bases left in between. Germline CDR1 SGHTA, CDR2 FQGTGA.

The chain links TRBV7-9 to TRBJ2-4; 10 bases are a match to TRBD1. Germline trimming cut 4 bases from V and 6 bases from J; bases unmatched to any gene: 3. Per the germline V gene, CDR1 is SEHNR and CDR2 is FQNEAQ (reference sequence). The CDR3 is 14 residues long. The DNA of the CDR3 is TGTGCCAGCAGCTCCCGGGACAGGGGAAACATTCAGTACTTC. Encoded protein: CASSSRDRGNIQYF.

The rearrangement links TRBV28 to TRBJ2-5, with D possibly TRBD2 on 6 matching bases. The CDR3 spans 14 residues. Germline CDR1 reads MDHEN; CDR2 reads SYDVKM. Trimming left V 5 bases short and J 3 bases short, with 13 bases between. CDR3 sequence: CASSGGRIEETQYF. In DNA form, the CDR3 reads TGTGCCAGCAGTGGGGGGAGGATCGAAGAGACCCAGTACTTC.

The chain couples TRBV29-1 to TRBJ2-7; TRBD1 is a possible D gene (6 bases). Germline CDR1 reads SQVTM; CDR2 reads ANQGSEA. V was cut by 8 bases and J by 3 bases, with 11 bases left in between. The CDR3 runs 11 residues. The CDR3 DNA reads TGCAGCTTCAGGGGTAGCTACGAGCAGTACTTC. Its protein product is CSFRGSYEQYF.

This chain connects TRBV6-5 to TRBJ2-1; D not resolved. The CDR3 extends over 15 amino acids. V was shortened by 5 bases and J by 0 bases, with 11 bases between the two germline ends. Per germline, CDR1 MNHEY and CDR2 SVGAGI. CDR3 region: CASSQFPPSYNEQFF. DNA of the CDR3: TGTGCCAGCAGTCAATTTCCGCCCTCCTACAATGAGCAGTTCTTC.

This chain's CDR3 is CASSPSGGSSGNTIYF. CDR3 in DNA: TGTGCCAGCAGTCCAAGTGGCGGATCCTCTGGAAACACCATATATTTT. This sequence joins TRBV7-3 and TRBJ1-3, with D hard to call. V was clipped by 6 bases and J by 0 bases, with 15 bases between them. The CDR3 contains 16 residues. Germline CDR1 is SGHTA and CDR2 is FQGTGA.

The V and J genes are TRBV2 and TRBJ1-1; D remains unclear. The CDR3 loop spans 14 amino acids. The V gene's germline CDR1 is SNHLY and CDR2 FYNNEI. The germline V and J ends were trimmed by 2 bases and 1 base, with 8 bases remaining between them. DNA of the CDR3: TGTGCCAGCAGTGAATTAGGGTCGAACACTGAAGCTTTCTTT. Protein sequence: CASSELGSNTEAFF. The complete variable domain, with remaining parts taken from reference TRBV2 and TRBJ1-1, reads EPEVTQTPSHQVTQMGQEVILRCVPISNHLYFYWYRQILGQKVEFLVSFYNNEISEKSEIFDDQFSVERPDGSNFTLKIRSTKLEDSAMYFCASSELGSNTEAFFGQGTRLTVV.

The CDR3 is CASSSSSGSSYEQYF. CDR3 coding DNA: TGTGCCAGCAGCTCCTCTAGCGGGAGCTCCTACGAGCAGTACTTC. The chain uses TRBV28 and TRBJ2-7; TRBD2 agrees at 10 bases. Germline assignment: CDR1 MDHEN and CDR2 SYDVKM. The CDR3 spans 15 residues. Trimming cost V 6 bases and J 0 bases; bases outside gene matches: 5.